Following are 20 T cell receptor beta chains from one sample sequenced in a study of cytomegalovirus exposure and HLA in healthy donors. With 60 Vbeta and 13 Jbeta primers, the PCR was carried out. The table came from immunoSEQ multiplex PCR; TCRdb's copy has only in-frame clones and leaves some out. The table lists 160,000 or so clones, 60% to 85% of them singletons, with more than 3.5% in the top ten. Sequenced: PBMCs. These receptors were collected from a man aged 25 to 40 in good health and CMV-seropositive.

The chain joins TRBV28 to TRBJ2-7; TRBD2 matches 7 bases. With V trimmed by 3 bases and J by 7 bases, 6 bases remained unmatched. The CDR3 is made up of 13 amino acids. CDR1 and CDR2 from the germline V gene are MDHEN and SYDVKM. CDR3 DNA: TGTGCCAGCAGTTTCCCCGCGGGGGTAGAGCAGTACTTC. It yields the protein CASSFPAGVEQYF. Full variable domain (rest looked up from reference TRBV28 and TRBJ2-7): DVKVTQSSRYLVKRTGEKVFLECVQDMDHENMFWYRQDPGLGLRLIYFSYDVKMKEKGDIPEGYSVSREKKERFSLILESASTNQTSMYLCASSFPAGVEQYFGPGTRLTVT.

This clone was seen once. The chain carries TRBV6-1 and TRBJ1-5, with 9 bases identical to TRBD1. V shed 1 base, J shed 1 base, and the junction held 14 bases outside the gene matches. The CDR3 is 20 residues long. The germline V gene has CDR1 MNHNS and CDR2 SASEGT. CDR3 nucleotides: TGTGCCAGCAGTGAAGATCTCTTGGGACAGGGAGCATGGAGCAATCAGCCCCAGCATTTT. Translation gives CASSEDLLGQGAWSNQPQHF.

The chain uses TRBV27 and TRBJ2-6; 8 nucleotides match TRBD1. The length of the CDR3 is 16 residues. Per the germline V gene, CDR1 is MNHEY and CDR2 is SMNVEV (reference sequence). Trimming at V came to 4 bases and at J to 2 bases, leaving 4 bases not matched to a gene. CDR3 sequence: CASSSLQGAGANVLTF. Written as DNA, the CDR3 is TGTGCCAGCAGTTCCCTACAGGGGGCTGGGGCCAACGTCCTGACTTTC.

The rearrangement uses TRBV28 and TRBJ1-1; maybe TRBD1 (6 bases). This CDR3 region has 14 residues. Germline CDR1 is MDHEN and CDR2 is SYDVKM. V was cut by 3 bases and J by 5 bases, with 13 bases left in between. The CDR3 loop is CASSFGRGWTEAFF. The CDR3 DNA reads as TGTGCCAGCAGTTTCGGCAGGGGATGGACTGAAGCTTTCTTT.

The V gene is TRBV28, the J gene TRBJ2-7; 8 nucleotides match TRBD1. The CDR3 is made up of 15 amino acids. V trimming: 3 bases; J trimming: 4 bases; junction bases outside the gene matches: 8. From germline, CDR1 is MDHEN and CDR2 SYDVKM. The CDR3 DNA is TGTGCCAGCAGTTTCCCGGGACAGGCGGGGTACGAGCAGTACTTC. This sequence encodes CASSFPGQAGYEQYF.

This clone was seen a handful of times. This chain joins TRBV7-9 and TRBJ2-7; a weak D match, TRBD1 (6 bases). The CDR3 length is 15 residues. Between the trimmed V and J ends, which lost 5 bases and 5 bases, there was a span of 19 bases. Germline V gene lookup returns CDR1 SEHNR and CDR2 FQNEAQ (reference sequence). The DNA of the CDR3 is TGTGCCAGCAGCCCCGCAGGGGTTCGGTTCGACGAGCAGTACTTC. This encodes CASSPAGVRFDEQYF.

The rearrangement joins TRBV18 to TRBJ2-7; 8 bases align to TRBD1. CDR3 length: 13 residues. Trimming took 6 bases from V and 6 from J; bases not matched to a gene: 7. The germline V gene has CDR1 KGHSH and CDR2 LQKENI. In DNA, the CDR3 is TGTGCCAGCTCGCAAGGACAGGGTACCGAGCAGTACTTC. It specifies CASSQGQGTEQYF.

The chain is built from TRBV7-2 and TRBJ2-1; D is undetermined. The CDR3 is 12 amino acids. Trimming took off 3 bases at V and 7 bases at J, with 7 bases between the two ends. Germline lookup yields CDR1 SGHTA and CDR2 FQGNSA. The CDR3 here is CASSLYGNEQFF. DNA of the CDR3: TGTGCCAGCAGCTTGTACGGGAATGAGCAGTTCTTC.

The chain links TRBV10-3 to TRBJ1-4; 7 bases are a match to TRBD1. CDR1 is ENHRY, CDR2 SYGVKD, per germline. This CDR3 spans 14 amino acids. V dropped 2 bases and J dropped 8; count of bases not matched to a gene: 5. The CDR3 nucleotides are TGTGCCATCAGTGAGCGGCAGGGGGAGGAAAAACTGTTTTTT. Its translation is CAISERQGEEKLFF.

The rearrangement joins TRBV6-4 to TRBJ2-1; 11 positions match TRBD1. Losses at the gene ends were 6 bases for V and 4 bases for J; bases not matched to a gene: 11. CDR1 and CDR2 (germline): MRHNA, SNTAGT. This CDR3 is built from 17 residues. The CDR3 DNA is TGTGCCAGCAGCCTTTATTTAGGGACAGGGGGTTACAATGAGCAGTTCTTC. It codes for CASSLYLGTGGYNEQFF.

V usage is TRBV7-8 and J usage is TRBJ2-1, with 7 bases lining up with TRBD1. In germline, CDR1 is SGHVS, CDR2 FQNEAQ. With 5 bases clipped from V and 0 bases from J, the junction kept 1 base outside the gene matches. This CDR3 spans 14 amino acids. As DNA, the CDR3 is TGTGCCAGCAGCCGGGACAGCTCCTACAATGAGCAGTTCTTC. Translated, it gives CASSRDSSYNEQFF.

This clone was counted a single time. This chain links TRBV5-6 with TRBJ2-1; 11 bases match TRBD2. V shed 3 bases, J shed 4 bases, and the junction held 3 bases outside the gene matches. This CDR3 is 15 amino acids long. CDR1 is SGHDT, CDR2 YYEEEE, per germline. The CDR3 is CASSSLAGDYNEQFF. The CDR3 DNA follows: TGTGCCAGCAGCTCACTAGCGGGGGATTACAATGAGCAGTTCTTC.

This chain joins TRBV6-6 and TRBJ1-3, with D possibly TRBD1 on 6 matching bases. Germline CDR1 reads MNHNY; CDR2 reads SVGAGI (reference sequence). CDR3 length: 12 residues. Deletions cut 4 bases from V and 7 bases from J, with 8 bases between. CDR3 nucleotides: TGTGCCAGCAGTTGGCAGGGGAACACCATATATTTT. As protein: CASSWQGNTIYF.

The genes are TRBV2 and TRBJ1-5; no firm D call. Deletions cut 2 bases from V and 0 bases from J, with 5 bases between. Germline loops: CDR1 SNHLY, CDR2 FYNNEI. This CDR3 comprises 14 residues. CDR3 protein: CASSELYSNQPQHF. In nucleotides, the CDR3 is TGTGCCAGCAGTGAACTGTATAGCAATCAGCCCCAGCATTTT.

This clone occurred a few times. The chain combines TRBV19 with TRBJ2-5, with 7 bases lining up with TRBD2. Germline lookup yields CDR1 LNHDA and CDR2 SQIVND (reference sequence). The CDR3 runs to 16 residues. Losses at the gene ends were 4 bases for V and 9 bases for J; bases not matched to a gene: 17. CDR3 in DNA: TGTGCCAGTAGTACCAGACTCGCGGGGGTGGTTAGGGCCCAGTACTTC. It codes for CASSTRLAGVVRAQYF. The full variable domain, with the rest looked up from reference TRBV19 and TRBJ2-5, is DGGITQSPKYLFRKEGQNVTLSCEQNLNHDAMYWYRQDPGQGLRLIYYSQIVNDFQKGDIAEGYSVSREKKESFPLTVTSAQKNPTAFYLCASSTRLAGVVRAQYFGPGTRLLVL.

This clone was observed a single time. The chain carries TRBV9 and TRBJ2-7; D perhaps matches TRBD1 (5 bases). The CDR3 length is 15 residues. Trimming stripped 0 bases from V and 3 bases from J, with 13 bases between. Germline V lookup: CDR1 SGDLS, CDR2 YYNGEE. CDR3 sequence reads: CASSVGGQGIYEQYF. As DNA, the CDR3 is TGTGCCAGCAGCGTAGGAGGACAAGGAATCTACGAGCAGTACTTC.

The chain carries TRBV19 and TRBJ2-3, with TRBD2 identical over 10 bases. V lost 3 bases and J lost 0; bases outside the gene matches: 3. The germline gives CDR1 LNHDA, CDR2 SQIVND (reference sequence). This CDR3 is 16 amino acids long. CDR3 sequence: CASSIFSGGSTDTQYF. The CDR3 nucleotides are TGTGCCAGTAGTATCTTTAGCGGGGGGAGCACAGATACGCAGTATTTT.

The CDR3 reads CAWSFPQGDSPLHF. CDR3 nucleotides: TGTGCCTGGAGTTTCCCACAGGGAGATTCACCCCTCCACTTT. This sequence joins TRBV30 and TRBJ1-6; D perhaps matches TRBD1 (6 bases). V lost 2 bases to trimming and J lost 8 bases, with 13 bases between them. The CDR3 is 14 amino acids. Germline lookup yields CDR1 GTSNPN and CDR2 SVGIG (reference sequence).

The chain links TRBV10-2 to TRBJ2-7; TRBD2 matches at 10 bases. V dropped 8 bases and J dropped 5; count of bases not matched to a gene: 12. This CDR3 contains 15 residues. The germline V gene has CDR1 WSHSY and CDR2 SAAADI. The DNA for the CDR3 is TGCGCCAGCGGCGGGTGGTTAGCGGGGGGCGACGAGCAGTACTTC. It translates to CASGGWLAGGDEQYF.

The V and J genes are TRBV4-2 and TRBJ1-2; D is undetermined. Germline assignment: CDR1 LGHNA and CDR2 YNFKEQ. The CDR3 covers 14 residues. V was pared by 0 bases and J by 2 bases, with 7 bases between. The CDR3 region is CASSQDSGNYGYTF. In nucleotides, the CDR3 is TGTGCCAGCAGCCAAGATTCGGGGAACTATGGCTACACCTTC.